Many counts were recorded for the clone carrying this T cell receptor (beta chain). Its target is not known. This entry belongs to a study of CD8 T cells in ankylosing spondylitis. Study results and limitations: Significant enrichment of disease-linked clones was reported in matched ankylosing spondylitis synovial fluid. Within ankylosing spondylitis blood, a TCR beta motif made up of under 10 highly homologous variants appeared to be characteristic.

Quantitative molecular-barcoded 5'-RACE generated the TCR beta libraries. One entry per CDR3 protein results from TCRdb running MiXCR on the 5' RACE reads. The sample consists of more than 500,000 distinct CDR3 sequences, about 5.7% of them appearing once. CDR1 KGHSH and CDR2 LQKENI come from the germline V gene. V was pared by 2 bases and J by 2 bases, with 12 bases between. This CDR3 contains 15 residues. V is TRBV18 and J is TRBJ1-1; the D gene is possibly TRBD1 (5 bases). Sequenced material: blood, either unsorted or a sorted T cell fraction (not recorded which). The origin of this receptor is a male donor with ankylosing spondylitis. For the CDR3, the DNA is TGTGCCAGCTCACCAAAACAGGAGCCCAACACTGAAGCTTTCTTT. It codes for CASSPKQEPNTEAFF. Supplemented by reference TRBV18 and TRBJ1-1, the full variable domain reads NAGVMQNPRHLVRRRGQEARLRCSPMKGHSHVYWYRQLPEEGLKFMVYLQKENIIDESGMPKERFSAEFPKEGPSILRIQQVVRGDSAAYFCASSPKQEPNTEAFFGQGTRLTVV.